The 31 T cell receptor beta chains presented below share a single source sample, sequenced in a study of T cells in Graves' hyperthyroidism and ophthalmopathy. TCR beta CDR3 regions were amplified from RNA transcripts. A first-round RT-PCR of the TCR CDR3 used the HTBI primer set. One entry per CDR3 protein, called by TCRdb with MiXCR from the multiplex PCR reads. The table lists more than 500,000 distinct CDR3 sequences, about half of them singletons, with 19% in the top ten. The sample comprised peripheral blood or thyroid tissue (not recorded which). These receptors were obtained from an adult woman with Graves' disease, either hyperthyroidism or ophthalmopathy (not recorded which).

The V and J genes are TRBV7-9 and TRBJ2-5, with D possibly matching TRBD1 (5 bases). Germline V gives CDR1 SEHNR, CDR2 FQNEAQ (reference sequence). V was trimmed by 6 bases and J by 0 bases, leaving 14 bases between them. The CDR3 contains 15 residues. The CDR3 loop is CASSPDSRNQETQYF. Here the CDR3 DNA reads TGTGCCAGCAGTCCTGACAGTCGTAACCAAGAGACCCAGTACTTC.

This clonotype was observed at least ten times. This chain links TRBV5-6 with TRBJ2-5; 9 bases agree with TRBD2. Per germline, CDR1 SGHDT and CDR2 YYEEEE. After removal of 2 bases from V and 4 bases from J, the junction contained 3 bases not matched to a gene. The CDR3 sequence is 14 residues long. The CDR3 nucleotides read TGTGCCAGCAGCTTTAGCGGGAGCAGAGAGACCCAGTACTTC. The encoded protein is CASSFSGSRETQYF.

This clonotype showed up many times. The CDR3 DNA sequence: TGTGCCAGCAGTTACTCATGGGGATTGCGGACCTACGAGCAGTACTTC. This gives the protein CASSYSWGLRTYEQYF. The chain carries TRBV6-6 and TRBJ2-7; D unresolved. Trimming took 0 bases from V and 2 from J, leaving 14 bases between them. Per the germline V gene, CDR1 is MNHNY and CDR2 is SVGAGI (reference sequence). The CDR3 contains 16 residues.

The chain employs TRBV5-5 and TRBJ1-2, with D perhaps matching TRBD1 (5 bases). Trimming removed 1 base from V and 7 bases from J, with 11 bases in between. Germline V lookup: CDR1 SGHKS, CDR2 YYEKEE (reference sequence). This CDR3 region has 13 residues. The CDR3 coding sequence is TGTGCCAGCAGCTTGAAAGGGGCTGGTGGCTACACCTTC. It specifies CASSLKGAGGYTF.

The CDR3 protein is CASSALAIDEQYF. The CDR3 DNA reads TGTGCCAGCAGTGCGCTAGCGATTGATGAGCAGTACTTC. The rearrangement links TRBV2 to TRBJ2-7, with D maybe TRBD2 (6 bases). V lost 4 bases and J 7 bases, leaving 14 bases between the germline ends. The CDR3 covers 13 residues. Germline V CDR1 and CDR2: SNHLY, FYNNEI.

The genes are TRBV7-8 and TRBJ1-2; 9 bases agree with TRBD1. The CDR3 is made up of 17 amino acids. The V gene's germline CDR1 is SGHVS and CDR2 FQNEAQ. Unmatched junction bases numbered 11, after V lost 4 bases and J lost 2 bases. CDR3 sequence reads: CASSSEAHRGQNYGYTF. CDR3 DNA sequence: TGTGCCAGCAGCTCGGAGGCTCACAGGGGGCAGAACTATGGCTACACCTTC.

This clonotype was detected many times. The genes are TRBV6-5 and TRBJ2-7; D gene unclear. V was cut by 6 bases and J by 2 bases, with 8 bases left in between. CDR3 length equals 12 residues. Germline V gives CDR1 MNHEY, CDR2 SVGAGI. DNA for the CDR3: TGTGCCAGCAGACCCGGCCCCTACGAGCAGTACTTC. Its protein product is CASRPGPYEQYF.

There are many counts of this clonotype. The rearrangement uses TRBV9 and TRBJ2-3; 7 nucleotides line up with TRBD1. This CDR3 spans 13 amino acids. V was pared by 3 bases and J by 10 bases, with 8 bases of the junction left unmatched. CDR1 SGDLS and CDR2 YYNGEE come from the germline V gene. In DNA form, the CDR3 reads TGTGCCAGCAGCGCCACCGCAGGGGGTGCGCAGTATTTT. It is translated as CASSATAGGAQYF.

The chain couples TRBV10-3 to TRBJ2-5; D could derive from TRBD1 or TRBD2 (5 bases each). From germline, CDR1 is ENHRY and CDR2 SYGVKD. This CDR3 spans 15 amino acids. Trimming stripped 4 bases from V and 2 bases from J, with 14 bases between. Written as DNA, the CDR3 is TGTGCCATCAGTGCTATCGGGGCTACACAAGAGACCCAGTACTTC. Encoded protein: CAISAIGATQETQYF.

This clonotype occurred many times. The gene calls are TRBV5-6 and TRBJ2-7; no reliable D call. The V and J ends lost 0 bases and 3 bases respectively, with 13 bases between them. Per the germline V gene, CDR1 is SGHDT and CDR2 is YYEEEE. This CDR3 is 15 amino acids long. The CDR3 region is CASSLAPSASYEQYF. CDR3 DNA sequence: TGTGCCAGCAGCTTGGCGCCATCAGCCAGCTACGAGCAGTACTTC.

This clonotype was found once. V is TRBV29-1 and J is TRBJ1-4; no firm D call. This CDR3 has 13 residues. The germline CDR1 and CDR2 sequences are SQVTM and ANQGSEA. V shed 0 bases and J shed 0 bases, with 2 bases lying between them. The CDR3 nucleotides read TGCAGCGTTGAAGATGCAACTAATGAAAAACTGTTTTTT. Protein product: CSVEDATNEKLFF.

At least ten counts were recorded for this clonotype. The rearrangement joins TRBV5-4 to TRBJ1-1, with D uncertain. Trimming took 4 bases from V and 6 from J, leaving 16 bases between them. This CDR3 is 14 amino acids long. Germline CDR1 reads SGHNT; CDR2 reads YYREEE (reference sequence). CDR3 DNA sequence: TGTGCCAGCAGCATCGAACTCACATCCCCTGAAGCTTTCTTT. The encoded protein is CASSIELTSPEAFF.

The chain couples TRBV30 to TRBJ1-6; a weak D match, TRBD1 (6 bases). V was pared by 5 bases and J by 5 bases, with 16 bases between. CDR1 is GTSNPN and CDR2 is SVGIG in the germline V gene (reference sequence). The CDR3 is 15 amino acids. This chain's CDR3 is CAWGQLESHNSPLHF. As DNA, the CDR3 is TGTGCCTGGGGACAGCTTGAGTCCCATAATTCACCCCTCCACTTT.

Ten or more counts support this clonotype. The chain uses TRBV5-1 and TRBJ1-4; D ambiguous. This CDR3 has 16 amino acids. V was shortened by 0 bases and J by 0 bases, with 9 bases between the two germline ends. The germline CDR1 and CDR2 sequences are SGHRS and YFSETQ. DNA of the CDR3: TGCGCCAGCAGCTTGGACCCCTTTGCAACTAATGAAAAACTGTTTTTT. It is translated as CASSLDPFATNEKLFF.

This clonotype was seen at least ten times. The rearrangement links TRBV7-2 to TRBJ2-2, with 9 bases fitting TRBD2. V shed 1 base, J shed 6 bases, and the junction held 6 bases outside the gene matches. The CDR3 runs 16 residues. Germline V gene data show CDR1 as SGHTA and CDR2 as FQGNSA. CDR3 protein: CASSLGLADLSGELFF. The CDR3 region has the DNA TGTGCCAGCAGCTTAGGACTAGCGGATTTGTCCGGGGAGCTGTTTTTT.

Worth noting for this clonotype: This may be a read error: a much more frequent sequence differs by one nucleotide. The chain carries TRBV12-3 or TRBV12-4 and TRBJ2-2; D ambiguous. This CDR3 contains 14 residues. For the CDR3, the DNA is TGTGTCAGCAGTTTAGGATATTTCACCGGGGAGCTGTTTTTT. It specifies CVSSLGYFTGELFF.

The chain has TRBV27 and TRBJ2-6; D may match TRBD1 or TRBD2 (5 bases each). The CDR3 consists of 15 residues. The germline V gene encodes CDR1 MNHEY and CDR2 SMNVEV (reference sequence). V was cut by 3 bases and J by 2 bases, with 8 bases left in between. In DNA form, the CDR3 reads TGTGCCAGCAGTTTTATGGGGGCTGGGGCCAACGTCCTGACTTTC. Its protein product is CASSFMGAGANVLTF.

The chain recombines TRBV7-9 with TRBJ1-2; possible D gene TRBD1, 6 bases. CDR1 SEHNR and CDR2 FQNEAQ come from the germline V gene (reference sequence). The length of the CDR3 is 18 residues. The germline V and J ends were trimmed by 1 base and 12 bases, with 30 bases remaining between them. The CDR3 spells CASSLVPVYGYTTGSHTF. The CDR3 nucleotides read TGTGCCAGCAGCTTAGTACCCGTCTATGGCTACACTACAGGGTCCCACACCTTC.

This chain links TRBV10-2 with TRBJ1-2; TRBD1 is a possible D gene (5 bases). CDR3 length equals 16 residues. The germline V gene has CDR1 WSHSY and CDR2 SAAADI. Trimming stripped 1 base from V and 0 bases from J, with 12 bases between. Here the CDR3 reads CASSELGQQANYGYTF. CDR3 nucleotides: TGCGCCAGCAGTGAGTTGGGGCAGCAAGCTAACTATGGCTACACCTTC.

J is TRBJ2-7 and V is TRBV7-8, with TRBD2 identical over 10 bases. CDR1 is SGHVS and CDR2 is FQNEAQ in the germline V gene. Germline trimming cut 5 bases from V and 4 bases from J; bases unmatched to any gene: 17. This CDR3 spans 18 amino acids. The CDR3: CASSPGPLAGPSPYEQYF. The CDR3 DNA sequence: TGTGCCAGCAGCCCCGGCCCACTAGCGGGACCCAGTCCTTACGAGCAGTACTTC.

This clonotype was seen repeatedly, ten times or more. A clone one base away is much larger, so this may be a read error. The CDR3 ends on some other residue instead of the conserved phenylalanine or tryptophan, so this is likely a read error. V usage is TRBV25-1 and J usage is TRBJ1-1, with D tentatively TRBD1 (6 bases). Germline V lookup: CDR1 MGHDK, CDR2 SYGVNS. V lost 3 bases and J lost 1, with 6 bases in between. This CDR3 has 13 amino acids. The CDR3 DNA reads as TGTGCCAGCAGTGAGGGGGCGAACACTGAAGCTTTCCTT. As protein: CASSEGANTEAFL.

The chain couples TRBV27 to TRBJ2-5; maybe TRBD1 (6 bases). This CDR3 comprises 14 residues. From germline, CDR1 is MNHEY and CDR2 SMNVEV (reference sequence). Trimming pared 8 bases from V and 2 bases from J, leaving 15 bases between. For the CDR3, the DNA is TGTGCCAGCCAAAGAGAGGGGGATCAAGAGACCCAGTACTTC. Translating it yields CASQREGDQETQYF.

The chain uses TRBV29-1 and TRBJ2-3; 9 bases map to TRBD2. This CDR3 comprises 19 residues. Germline values: CDR1 SQVTM, CDR2 ANQGSEA. The V gene end was trimmed by 3 bases and the J gene end by 2 bases; junction bases not matched to a gene: 18. The DNA for the CDR3 is TGCAGCGTTGACCGGAATGCGGGAGGGGGGGGGAGACCCACAGATACGCAGTATTTT. Protein product: CSVDRNAGGGGRPTDTQYF.

The rearrangement uses TRBV20-1 and TRBJ1-6; TRBD1 matches 11 bases. The junction had 11 bases not matched to a gene; V was cut back by 6 bases and J by 7 bases. Germline V gives CDR1 DFQATT, CDR2 SNEGSKA (reference sequence). The CDR3 consists of 16 residues. The CDR3 DNA sequence: TGCAGTGCCAGCAGTCGGACAGGGGGCAGAAATTCACCCCTCCACTTT. Amino acid sequence: CSASSRTGGRNSPLHF.

At least ten counts were recorded for this clonotype. V gene TRBV27 combines with J gene TRBJ1-5, with D possibly being TRBD1 (6 bases). Deletions cut 4 bases from V and 6 bases from J, with 10 bases between. CDR1 is MNHEY, CDR2 SMNVEV, per germline (reference sequence). The CDR3 loop spans 13 amino acids. In DNA form, the CDR3 reads TGTGCCAGCAGTTGGGACATCGGTCAGCCCCAGCATTTT. Translation: CASSWDIGQPQHF.

The chain joins TRBV11-2 to TRBJ1-5; 7 bases match TRBD1. With V trimmed by 1 base and J by 11 bases, 5 bases remained unmatched. The germline CDR1 and CDR2 sequences are SGHAT and FQNNGV. This CDR3 spans 13 amino acids. The CDR3 region has the DNA TGTGCCAGCAGCTTAGCGACGGGACAGACCCAGCATTTT. Translating it yields CASSLATGQTQHF.

This chain connects TRBV24-1 to TRBJ2-7, with 10 bases fitting TRBD1. The CDR3 extends over 15 amino acids. Trimming removed 4 bases from V and 1 base from J; junction bases left unmatched: 3. Germline CDR1 and CDR2: KGHDR and SFDVKD. CDR3 loop: CATSDPGQGSYEQYF. The CDR3 nucleotides read TGTGCCACCAGTGACCCGGGACAGGGGTCCTACGAGCAGTACTTC.

A few counts support this clonotype. The chain is built from TRBV30 and TRBJ2-5; 10 nucleotides agree with TRBD1. The trim removed 5 bases at V and 5 bases at J, leaving 14 bases unmatched. The CDR3 loop spans 16 amino acids. Germline CDR1 and CDR2: GTSNPN and SVGIG (reference sequence). The CDR3 coding sequence is TGTGCCTGGGCGCCGAGGGGACAGGGGTTCGGGGAGACCCAGTACTTC. Amino acid sequence: CAWAPRGQGFGETQYF. Drawing the rest from reference TRBV30 and TRBJ2-5, the complete variable domain is SQTIHQWPATLVQPVGSPLSLECTVEGTSNPNLYWYRQAAGRGLQLLFYSVGIGQISSEVPQNLSASRPQDRQFILSSKKLLLSDSGFYLCAWAPRGQGFGETQYFGPGTRLLVL.

This clonotype was found many times. CDR3 loop: CASSSAGETQYF. In DNA form, the CDR3 reads TGTGCCAGCAGCTCCGCGGGGGAGACCCAGTACTTC. This sequence joins TRBV7-2 and TRBJ2-5, with D possibly being TRBD2 (6 bases). The length of the CDR3 is 12 residues. Trimming shortened V by 4 bases and J by 5 bases, and 8 bases separated the two germline ends. The germline gives CDR1 SGHTA, CDR2 FQGNSA.

Remarks on this clonotype: The junction shows a germline mismatch at one end, possibly a read error. The chain recombines TRBV7-2 with TRBJ2-7; possible D gene TRBD2, 5 bases. The CDR3 length is 14 residues. Germline V lookup: CDR1 SGHTA, CDR2 FQGNSA. This chain's CDR3 is CASTLVGGPYEQYF. CDR3 coding DNA: TGTGCCAGCACCTTAGTTGGAGGACCCTACGAGCAGTACTTC.

The sample holds a few counts of this clonotype. The rearrangement uses TRBV5-1 and TRBJ2-2, with 8 bases that match TRBD1. The CDR3 length is 15 residues. V lost 4 bases and J lost 7; bases outside the gene matches: 9. Germline V gene sequence: CDR1 SGHRS, CDR2 YFSETQ. The CDR3 is CASSTRGLVVGELFF. DNA for the CDR3: TGCGCCAGCAGCACCAGGGGGCTAGTTGTCGGGGAGCTGTTTTTT.